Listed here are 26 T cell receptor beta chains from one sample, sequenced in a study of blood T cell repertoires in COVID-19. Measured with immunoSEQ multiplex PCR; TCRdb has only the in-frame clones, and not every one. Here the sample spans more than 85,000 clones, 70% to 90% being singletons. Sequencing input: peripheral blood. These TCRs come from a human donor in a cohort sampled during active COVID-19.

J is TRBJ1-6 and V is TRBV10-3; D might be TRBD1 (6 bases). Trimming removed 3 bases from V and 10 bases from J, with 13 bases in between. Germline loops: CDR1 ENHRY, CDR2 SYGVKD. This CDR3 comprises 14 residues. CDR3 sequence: CAISDEGDNSPLHF. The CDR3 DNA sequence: TGTGCCATCAGTGACGAGGGGGACAACTCACCCCTCCACTTT.

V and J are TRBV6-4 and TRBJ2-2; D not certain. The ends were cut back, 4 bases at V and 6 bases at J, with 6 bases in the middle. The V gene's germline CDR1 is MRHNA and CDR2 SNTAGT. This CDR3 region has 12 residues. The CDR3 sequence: CASSGAPGELFF. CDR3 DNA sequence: TGTGCCAGCAGTGGGGCTCCCGGGGAGCTGTTTTTT.

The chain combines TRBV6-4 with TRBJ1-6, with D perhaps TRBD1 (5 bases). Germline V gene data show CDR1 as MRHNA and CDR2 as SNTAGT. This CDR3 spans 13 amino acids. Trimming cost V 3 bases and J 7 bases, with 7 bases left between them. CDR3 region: CASSDYRNSPLHF. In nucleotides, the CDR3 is TGTGCCAGCAGTGATTACAGGAATTCACCCCTCCACTTT.

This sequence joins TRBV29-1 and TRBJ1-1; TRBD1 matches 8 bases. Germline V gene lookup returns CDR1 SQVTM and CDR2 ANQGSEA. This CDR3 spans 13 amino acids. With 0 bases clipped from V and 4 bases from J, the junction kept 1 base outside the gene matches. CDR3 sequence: CSVEEGTGTEAFF. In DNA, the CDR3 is TGCAGCGTTGAAGAAGGGACAGGCACTGAAGCTTTCTTT.

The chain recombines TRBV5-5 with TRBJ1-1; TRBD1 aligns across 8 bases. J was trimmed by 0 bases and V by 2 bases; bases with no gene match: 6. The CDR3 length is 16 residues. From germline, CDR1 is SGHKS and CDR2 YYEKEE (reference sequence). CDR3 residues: CASSFGTGFMNTEAFF. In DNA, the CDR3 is TGTGCCAGCAGCTTCGGGACAGGCTTCATGAACACTGAAGCTTTCTTT.

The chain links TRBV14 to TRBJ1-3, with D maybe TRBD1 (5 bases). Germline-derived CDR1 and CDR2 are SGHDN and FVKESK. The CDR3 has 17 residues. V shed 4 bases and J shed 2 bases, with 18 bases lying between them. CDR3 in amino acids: CASSPRPSQGTGNTIYF. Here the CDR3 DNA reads TGTGCCAGCAGCCCCCGCCCGTCGCAGGGAACTGGAAACACCATATATTTT. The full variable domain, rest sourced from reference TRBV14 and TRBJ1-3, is EAGVTQFPSHSVIEKGQTVTLRCDPISGHDNLYWYRRVMGKEIKFLLHFVKESKQDESGMPNNRFLAERTGGTYSTLKVQPAELEDSGVYFCASSPRPSQGTGNTIYFGEGSWLTVV.

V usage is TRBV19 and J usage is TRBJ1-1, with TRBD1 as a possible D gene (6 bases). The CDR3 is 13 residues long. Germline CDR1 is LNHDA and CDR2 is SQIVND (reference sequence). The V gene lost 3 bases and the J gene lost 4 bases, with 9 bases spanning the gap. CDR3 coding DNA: TGTGCCAGTAGTATTGGGGGCCCCACTGAAGCTTTCTTT. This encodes CASSIGGPTEAFF.

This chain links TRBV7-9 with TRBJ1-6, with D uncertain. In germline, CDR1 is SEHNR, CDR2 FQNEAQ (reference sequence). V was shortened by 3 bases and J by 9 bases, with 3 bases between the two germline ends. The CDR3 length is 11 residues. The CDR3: CASSFGSPLHF. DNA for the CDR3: TGTGCCAGCAGCTTCGGTTCACCCCTCCACTTT.

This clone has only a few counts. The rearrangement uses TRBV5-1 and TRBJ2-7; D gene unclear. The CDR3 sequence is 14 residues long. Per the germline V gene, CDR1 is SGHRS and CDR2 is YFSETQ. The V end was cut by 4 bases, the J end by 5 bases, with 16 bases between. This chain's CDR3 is CASSRQTGPDEQYF. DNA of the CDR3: TGCGCCAGCAGCCGTCAGACGGGTCCCGACGAGCAGTACTTC.

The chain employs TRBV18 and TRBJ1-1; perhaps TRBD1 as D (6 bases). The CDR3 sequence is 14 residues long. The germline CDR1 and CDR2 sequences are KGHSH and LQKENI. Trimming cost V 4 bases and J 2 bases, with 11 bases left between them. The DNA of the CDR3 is TGTGCCAGCTCACTGATGACAGGAAACACTGAAGCTTTCTTT. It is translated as CASSLMTGNTEAFF.

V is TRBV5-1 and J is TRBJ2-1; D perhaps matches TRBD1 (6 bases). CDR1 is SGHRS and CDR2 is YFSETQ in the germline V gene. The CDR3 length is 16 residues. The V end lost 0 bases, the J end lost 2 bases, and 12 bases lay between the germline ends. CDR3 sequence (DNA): TGCGCCAGCAGCTTGGCCGGGGCAGGGGCCTACAATGAGCAGTTCTTC. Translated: CASSLAGAGAYNEQFF. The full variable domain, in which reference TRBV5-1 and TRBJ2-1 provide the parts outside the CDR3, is KAGVTQTPRYLIKTRGQQVTLSCSPISGHRSVSWYQQTPGQGLQFLFEYFSETQRNKGNFPGRFSGRQFSNSRSEMNVSTLELGDSALYLCASSLAGAGAYNEQFFGPGTRLTVL.

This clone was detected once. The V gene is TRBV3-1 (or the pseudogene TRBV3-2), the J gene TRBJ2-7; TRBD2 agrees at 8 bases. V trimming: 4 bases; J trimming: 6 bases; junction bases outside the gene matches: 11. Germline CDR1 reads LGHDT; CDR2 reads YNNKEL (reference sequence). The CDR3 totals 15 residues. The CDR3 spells CASSLGSGGRSEQYF. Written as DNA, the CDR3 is TGTGCCAGCAGCCTTGGGAGCGGGGGCAGGAGCGAGCAGTACTTC.

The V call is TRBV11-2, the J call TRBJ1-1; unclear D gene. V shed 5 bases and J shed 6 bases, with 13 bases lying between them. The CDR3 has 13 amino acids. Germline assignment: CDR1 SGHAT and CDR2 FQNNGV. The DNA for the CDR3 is TGTGCCAGCAGCAATCGACTGAGCGCTGAAGCTTTCTTT. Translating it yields CASSNRLSAEAFF.

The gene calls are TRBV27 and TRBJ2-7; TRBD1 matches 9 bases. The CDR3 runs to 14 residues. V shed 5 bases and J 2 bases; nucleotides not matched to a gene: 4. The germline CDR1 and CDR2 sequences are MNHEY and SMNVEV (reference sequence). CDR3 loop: CASSKNRGPYEQYF. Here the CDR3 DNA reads TGTGCCAGCAGTAAGAACAGGGGGCCCTACGAGCAGTACTTC.

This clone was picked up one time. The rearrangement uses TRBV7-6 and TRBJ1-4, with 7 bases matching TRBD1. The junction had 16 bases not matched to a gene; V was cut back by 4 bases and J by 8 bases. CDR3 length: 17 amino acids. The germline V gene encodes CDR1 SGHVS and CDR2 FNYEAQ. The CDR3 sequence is CASSSLIGQGVGEKLFF. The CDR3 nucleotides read TGTGCCAGCAGCTCCCTCATTGGGCAGGGGGTAGGGGAAAAACTGTTTTTT.

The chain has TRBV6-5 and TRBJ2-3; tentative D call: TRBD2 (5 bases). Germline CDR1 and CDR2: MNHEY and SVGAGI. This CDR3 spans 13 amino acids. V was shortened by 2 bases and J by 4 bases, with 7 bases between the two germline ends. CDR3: CASSYRGPDTQYF. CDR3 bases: TGTGCCAGCAGTTACAGAGGGCCAGATACGCAGTATTTT.

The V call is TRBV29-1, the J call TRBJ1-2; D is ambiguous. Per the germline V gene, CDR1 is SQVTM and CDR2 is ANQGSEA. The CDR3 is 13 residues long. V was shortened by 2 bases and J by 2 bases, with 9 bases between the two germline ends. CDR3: CSVESQLNYGYTF. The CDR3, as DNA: TGCAGCGTTGAATCACAGCTAAACTATGGCTACACCTTC.

CDR3 DNA sequence: TGTGCCAGCTCACCGGGGCCTTCCAATCAGCCCCAGCATTTT. This encodes CASSPGPSNQPQHF. This chain connects TRBV18 to TRBJ1-5, with D perhaps matching TRBD1 (5 bases). Trimming removed 3 bases from V and 3 bases from J, with 9 bases in between. Germline CDR1 KGHSH, CDR2 LQKENI. CDR3 length: 14 residues. Variable domain in full (rest from reference TRBV18 and TRBJ1-5): NAGVMQNPRHLVRRRGQEARLRCSPMKGHSHVYWYRQLPEEGLKFMVYLQKENIIDESGMPKERFSAEFPKEGPSILRIQQVVRGDSAAYFCASSPGPSNQPQHFGDGTRLSIL.

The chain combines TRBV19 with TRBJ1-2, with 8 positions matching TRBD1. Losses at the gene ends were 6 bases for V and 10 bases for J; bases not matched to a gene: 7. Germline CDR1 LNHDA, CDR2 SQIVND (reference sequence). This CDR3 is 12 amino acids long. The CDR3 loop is CASSLSGGVYTF. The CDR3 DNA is TGTGCCAGTAGCCTATCAGGGGGCGTCTACACCTTC.

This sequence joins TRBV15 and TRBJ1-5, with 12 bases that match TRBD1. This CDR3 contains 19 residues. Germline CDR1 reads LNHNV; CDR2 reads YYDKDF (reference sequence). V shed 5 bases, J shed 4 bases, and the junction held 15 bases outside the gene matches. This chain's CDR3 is CATSAAVWDRGRLNQPQHF. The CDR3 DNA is TGTGCCACCAGCGCCGCGGTGTGGGACAGGGGGCGCTTGAATCAGCCCCAGCATTTT.

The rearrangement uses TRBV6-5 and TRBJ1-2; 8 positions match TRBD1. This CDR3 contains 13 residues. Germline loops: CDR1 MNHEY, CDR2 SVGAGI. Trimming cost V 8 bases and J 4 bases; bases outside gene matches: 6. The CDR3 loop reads CASSTGVTYGYTF. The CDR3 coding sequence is TGTGCCAGCTCGACAGGGGTGACCTATGGCTACACCTTC.

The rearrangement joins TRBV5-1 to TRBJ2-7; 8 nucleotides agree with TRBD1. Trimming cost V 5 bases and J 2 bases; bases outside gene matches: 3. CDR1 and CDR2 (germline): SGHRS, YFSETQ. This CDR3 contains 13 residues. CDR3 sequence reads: CASRTGAAYEQYF. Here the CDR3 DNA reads TGCGCCAGCAGGACAGGGGCCGCCTACGAGCAGTACTTC.

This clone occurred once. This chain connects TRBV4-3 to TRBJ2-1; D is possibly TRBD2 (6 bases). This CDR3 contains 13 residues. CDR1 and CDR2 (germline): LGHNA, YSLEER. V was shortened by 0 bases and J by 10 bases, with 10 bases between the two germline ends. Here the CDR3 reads CASSQDVRGEQFF. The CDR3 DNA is TGCGCCAGCAGCCAAGACGTCCGGGGGGAGCAGTTCTTC.

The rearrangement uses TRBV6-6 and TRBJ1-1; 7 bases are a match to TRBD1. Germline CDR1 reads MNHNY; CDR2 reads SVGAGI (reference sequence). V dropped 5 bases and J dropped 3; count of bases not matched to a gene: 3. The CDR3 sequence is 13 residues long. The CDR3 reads CASSRQGYTEAFF. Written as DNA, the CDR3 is TGTGCCAGCAGTCGACAGGGTTACACTGAAGCTTTCTTT.

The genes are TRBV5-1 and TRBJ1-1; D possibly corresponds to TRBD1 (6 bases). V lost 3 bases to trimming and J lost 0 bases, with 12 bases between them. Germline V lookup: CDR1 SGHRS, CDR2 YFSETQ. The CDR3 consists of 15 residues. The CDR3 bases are TGCGCCAGCAGCTCGACCGGGACACTGAACACTGAAGCTTTCTTT. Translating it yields CASSSTGTLNTEAFF. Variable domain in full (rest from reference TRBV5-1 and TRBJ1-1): KAGVTQTPRYLIKTRGQQVTLSCSPISGHRSVSWYQQTPGQGLQFLFEYFSETQRNKGNFPGRFSGRQFSNSRSEMNVSTLELGDSALYLCASSSTGTLNTEAFFGQGTRLTVV.

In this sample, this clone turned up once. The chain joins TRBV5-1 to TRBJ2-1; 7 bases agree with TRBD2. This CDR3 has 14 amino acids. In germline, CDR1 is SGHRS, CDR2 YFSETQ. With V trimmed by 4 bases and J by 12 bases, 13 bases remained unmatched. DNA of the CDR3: TGCGCCAGCAGCCCGGGGGGTGGACAAGGACTGCAGTTCTTC. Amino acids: CASSPGGGQGLQFF.